This TCR beta chain was identified during a study of identical twins. Template switching added a universal primer site, and cDNA bore unique molecular identifiers. Each CDR3 protein is one row after TCRdb ran MiXCR on the 5' RACE reads. The sample shows approximately 500,000 distinct CDR3 sequences, approximately 16% of them seen only once. Whole-study results and caveats: These conclusions were based on statistical analysis (cross-sectional, not following the same donors).

Worth noting for this clonotype: As yet, its antigen is unknown.

J was trimmed by 9 bases and V by 0 bases; bases with no gene match: 11. CDR3 length: 16 residues. The germline gives CDR1 SGHRS, CDR2 YFSETQ. All donors were healthy, and all were Caucasian. These data were likewise used in another study, on yellow fever vaccine responses in identical twins.

Sequencing input: CD4+ T cells sorted from blood. The chain uses TRBV5-1 and TRBJ2-1; TRBD2 matches at 8 bases. This receptor was identified in a woman aged 18 to 35 in good health. The CDR3 coding sequence is TGCGCCAGCAGCTTGGTAGGGACTAGGTCTGAGGGTGAGCAGTTCTTC. It yields the protein CASSLVGTRSEGEQFF.